The 21 T cell receptor beta chains below were found in one sample sequenced in a study of shared clonotypes between healthy human individuals. CD45RO-negative, CCR7-positively selected cells formed the naive CD8 fraction, excluding terminally differentiated effector memory CD45RA+ cells. Assay used: immunoSEQ multiplex PCR; TCRdb lists only in-frame clones, some missing. This sample has millions of clones, with about 95% found just once. Sequencing was done on a sample of naive CD8+ T cells sorted from blood. The receptors stem from a young man in good health.

The CDR3 DNA reads TGTGCCAGCAGCGATGGGACAGGGGGCGAAGAGACCCAGTACTTC. This translates into CASSDGTGGEETQYF. The rearrangement uses TRBV5-4 and TRBJ2-5; TRBD1 agrees at 12 bases. The CDR3 runs 15 residues. The ends lost 4 bases at V and 3 bases at J; junction bases unmatched: 4. Germline V gene sequence: CDR1 SGHNT, CDR2 YYREEE (reference sequence).

The rearrangement links TRBV28 to TRBJ1-1; unclear D gene. CDR1 is MDHEN and CDR2 is SYDVKM in the germline V gene. The CDR3 runs to 14 residues. V lost 7 bases to trimming and J lost 0 bases, with 12 bases between them. The CDR3 coding sequence is TGTGCCAGCACCTTGGGGAGATTGAACACTGAAGCTTTCTTT. Translation gives CASTLGRLNTEAFF.

The chain joins TRBV11-3 to TRBJ2-2; possible D gene TRBD1, 6 bases. CDR1 is SGHNT and CDR2 is YENEEA in the germline V gene. Trimming cost V 3 bases and J 3 bases, with 14 bases left between them. The CDR3 extends over 16 amino acids. CDR3 region: CASSLREQGDTGELFF. The CDR3 bases are TGTGCCAGCAGCTTGAGGGAACAGGGTGACACCGGGGAGCTGTTTTTT.

CDR3 nucleotide sequence: TGTGCCTGGGGGCCGGGGGCAGATACGCAGTATTTT. Its protein is CAWGPGADTQYF. The chain carries TRBV30 and TRBJ2-3, with a possible D match to TRBD2 (6 bases). The CDR3 is 12 amino acids. The V end lost 5 bases, the J end lost 4 bases, and 10 bases lay between the germline ends. The germline CDR1 and CDR2 sequences are GTSNPN and SVGIG (reference sequence).

The V gene is TRBV30, the J gene TRBJ2-7; D might be TRBD1 (6 bases). Between the trimmed V and J ends, which lost 7 bases and 3 bases, there was a span of 13 bases. This CDR3 is 12 amino acids long. In germline, CDR1 is GTSNPN, CDR2 SVGIG (reference sequence). CDR3 region: CASDSLHYEQYF. The CDR3 nucleotides are TGTGCCTCGGACAGCCTCCACTACGAGCAGTACTTC.

The CDR3 region has the DNA TGTGCCAGTAGTACCCTTCTAGCGGGAACCTACGAGCAGTACTTC. This sequence encodes CASSTLLAGTYEQYF. This chain joins TRBV19 and TRBJ2-7; 9 positions agree with TRBD2. The ends lost 4 bases at V and 2 bases at J; junction bases unmatched: 6. The CDR3 has 15 residues. Germline loops: CDR1 LNHDA, CDR2 SQIVND (reference sequence).

V and J are TRBV13 and TRBJ2-2; maybe TRBD2 (5 bases). Germline V lookup: CDR1 PRHDT, CDR2 FYEKMQ (reference sequence). This CDR3 is built from 14 residues. Trimming stripped 3 bases from V and 3 bases from J, with 8 bases between. The CDR3 loop reads CASSFRGYTGELFF. The CDR3 DNA reads TGTGCCAGCAGCTTTCGGGGTTACACCGGGGAGCTGTTTTTT.

A remark on this clone: This sample also contains other DNA sequences that code for the same CDR3. The chain employs TRBV5-6 and TRBJ2-7; 7 bases are shared with TRBD1. Germline CDR1 is SGHDT and CDR2 is YYEEEE. The CDR3 contains 14 residues. V dropped 4 bases and J dropped 0; count of bases not matched to a gene: 4. The CDR3 here is CASSGGQSSYEQYF. CDR3 bases: TGTGCCAGCAGCGGGGGACAGAGCTCCTACGAGCAGTACTTC.

The genes are TRBV4-3 and TRBJ1-1; D unclear. Trimming removed 0 bases at V and 1 base at J, with 12 bases between. Per germline, CDR1 LGHNA and CDR2 YSLEER. The CDR3 length is 16 residues. This chain's CDR3 is CASSQDWVRRNTEAFF. CDR3 sequence (DNA): TGCGCCAGCAGCCAAGATTGGGTCCGAAGGAACACTGAAGCTTTCTTT.

This clone was recorded a few times. This CDR3 is also generated by other DNA sequences in the sample. The rearrangement uses TRBV9 and TRBJ1-1, with D possibly matching TRBD1 (5 bases). V lost 0 bases to trimming and J lost 3 bases, with 6 bases between them. CDR1 and CDR2 from the germline V gene are SGDLS and YYNGEE. The CDR3 is 13 residues long. The CDR3 bases are TGTGCCAGCAGCGTAGAAGGGGACACTGAAGCTTTCTTT. This sequence encodes CASSVEGDTEAFF.

The CDR3 nucleotides read TGCGCCAGCAGCACGGGACAGGAAATAATCTATGGCTACACCTTC. Translated, it gives CASSTGQEIIYGYTF. J is TRBJ1-2 and V is TRBV4-1; 8 bases line up with TRBD1. Trimming removed 5 bases from V and 4 bases from J; junction bases left unmatched: 9. In germline, CDR1 is MGHRA, CDR2 YSYEKL. The CDR3 extends over 15 amino acids.

The V and J genes are TRBV10-1 and TRBJ2-1; D might be TRBD1 (5 bases). Germline assignment: CDR1 WNHNN and CDR2 SYGVQD (reference sequence). This CDR3 is built from 13 residues. Trimming stripped 2 bases from V and 8 bases from J, with 10 bases between. The CDR3, as DNA: TGCGCCAGCAGTGAGGCCAGGGTGGATGAGCAGTTCTTC. Protein sequence: CASSEARVDEQFF.

CDR3 nucleotide sequence: TGTGCCAGCACCAATGTCGGGACTAGCGGGAACACCGGGGAGCTGTTTTTT. It is translated as CASTNVGTSGNTGELFF. J is TRBJ2-2 and V is TRBV28; 11 bases are a match to TRBD2. The length of the CDR3 is 17 residues. Losses at the gene ends were 7 bases for V and 1 base for J; bases not matched to a gene: 8. Germline loops: CDR1 MDHEN, CDR2 SYDVKM.

This clone was recorded once. The chain carries TRBV2 and TRBJ2-2; the match to TRBD1 covers 7 bases. V lost 6 bases to trimming and J lost 3 bases; unmatched junction nucleotides: 10. This CDR3 region has 16 residues. The germline CDR1 and CDR2 sequences are SNHLY and FYNNEI. The CDR3 protein is CASSYYRGSDTGELFF. The CDR3 coding sequence is TGTGCCAGCAGCTATTACAGGGGCTCAGACACCGGGGAGCTGTTTTTT. Supplemented by reference TRBV2 and TRBJ2-2, the full variable domain reads EPEVTQTPSHQVTQMGQEVILRCVPISNHLYFYWYRQILGQKVEFLVSFYNNEISEKSEIFDDQFSVERPDGSNFTLKIRSTKLEDSAMYFCASSYYRGSDTGELFFGEGSRLTVL.

The CDR3 is CASSEGIAGAQYEQYF. DNA of the CDR3: TGCGCCAGCAGTGAGGGGATAGCGGGAGCTCAGTACGAGCAGTACTTC. This chain uses TRBV10-1 with TRBJ2-7, with TRBD2 matching over 9 bases. The length of the CDR3 is 16 residues. The germline V gene has CDR1 WNHNN and CDR2 SYGVQD (reference sequence). The trim removed 2 bases at V and 4 bases at J, leaving 9 bases unmatched.

The chain has TRBV5-6 and TRBJ2-3, with TRBD2 matching 7 bases. CDR3 length: 15 residues. Germline V gene lookup returns CDR1 SGHDT and CDR2 YYEEEE. V lost 0 bases to trimming and J lost 7 bases; unmatched junction nucleotides: 8. CDR3 nucleotides: TGTGCCAGCAGCTTGGTCACGGGGGGAGGACATACGCAGTATTTT. Translated: CASSLVTGGGHTQYF.

The chain is built from TRBV15 and TRBJ2-1; 12 bases are shared with TRBD2. The V gene's germline CDR1 is LNHNV and CDR2 YYDKDF (reference sequence). This CDR3 region has 14 residues. V was pared by 4 bases and J by 15 bases, with 10 bases of the junction left unmatched. The CDR3 region has the DNA TGTGCCACCAGCACCAGATCTAGCGGGGGGGCCCGGTTCTTC. This gives the protein CATSTRSSGGARFF.

The rearrangement joins TRBV5-1 to TRBJ2-3; the D call may be TRBD1 or TRBD2 (5 bases each). The CDR3 is 14 amino acids. Germline loops: CDR1 SGHRS, CDR2 YFSETQ. With 4 bases removed from V and 4 bases from J, the gap between germline ends came to 13 bases. CDR3 in amino acids: CASSHAGDADTQYF. The CDR3 nucleotides read TGCGCCAGCAGCCATGCTGGGGACGCAGATACGCAGTATTTT.

This clone was seen a single time. The chain links TRBV28 to TRBJ1-1; 7 nucleotides line up with TRBD1. Germline V CDR1 and CDR2: MDHEN, SYDVKM. The CDR3 sequence is 13 residues long. V lost 5 bases, J lost 5 bases, and 5 bases stayed unmatched. Here the CDR3 DNA reads TGTGCCAGCAGTGACAGGGAGGGGACTGAAGCTTTCTTT. It translates to CASSDREGTEAFF.

Comments on this clone: Given the absence of the conserved phenylalanine or tryptophan at the CDR3 end, a read error is likely. The DNA is left out, because the CDR3 cannot be placed on it with certainty; the CDR3 is given as TCRdb lists it. The V call is TRBV19, the J call TRBJ2-3. The CDR3 totals 10 residues, both ends included. Germline loops: CDR1 LNHDA, CDR2 SQIVND (reference sequence). CDR3: CASSMRAGVP.

A word on this clone: Different DNA sequences within this sample yield the same CDR3. The chain employs TRBV6-1 and TRBJ2-7; D unresolved. This CDR3 region has 11 residues. Germline values: CDR1 MNHNS, CDR2 SASEGT. V was cut by 6 bases and J by 1 base, with 4 bases left in between. CDR3 DNA sequence: TGTGCCAGCAGCACATCCTACGAGCAGTACTTC. Protein: CASSTSYEQYF.